This T cell receptor (beta chain) appears in the sequencing data of a study of human T cells and chemical hapten exposure. This CDR3 is built from 17 residues. Per the germline V gene, CDR1 is ENHRY and CDR2 is SYGVKD. Using its own MiXCR run on the RACE reads, TCRdb lists one record per CDR3 protein. Found here are 240,000 or so distinct CDR3 sequences, about 8.1% of them singletons; the top ten hold 2% to 2.5%. Notes on this clonotype: The junction shows a germline mismatch at one end, possibly a read error.

Time point specified: pre-sensitization, week 0. Treatment meaning: therapeutic diphenylcyclopropenone sensitization with weekly scalp DPC. Prior to application of each patch test, blood was drawn. The sequence derives from a middle-aged woman with alopecia areata. Some clones in this sample may be carry-over from other donors' samples. The sequenced sample was whole blood, obtained in connection with sensitization to the hapten diphenylcyclopropenone (DPC). The chain couples TRBV10-3 to TRBJ2-1, with D maybe TRBD2 (5 bases). CDR3 loop: CAMSEGPAGPSYNEQFF. CDR3 in DNA: TGTGCCATGAGTGAGGGTCCCGCGGGCCCCTCCTACAATGAGCAGTTCTTC.